Listed below are T cell receptor beta chains from one sample, sequenced in a study of blood T cells in healthy people across ages. TCRdb ran MiXCR on the 5' RACE reads and lists one entry per CDR3 protein. The table includes 1,300,000 or so distinct CDR3 sequences, around 59% detected once. The material sequenced was blood. The receptors were sampled from a man between 18 and 35 years old in good health. The CDR3 runs from the conserved cysteine through the conserved F or W. Each record gives: clone size, V gene, D gene, J gene, CDR3 DNA, CDR3 protein. D genes are given only for firm matches. Rows may omit the clone size; those that give it use once, few, many or a size class.

few	TRBV24-1	TRBD2	TRBJ2-1	TGTGCCACCAGTGACCGTAAGGCGACTAGCGGAGTCGGAAATGAGCAGTTCTTC	CATSDRKATSGVGNEQFF
-	TRBV4-1	-	TRBJ1-2	TGCGCCAGCAGCCTCCAGGGCGGGGAGGATGGCTACACCTTC	CASSLQGGEDGYTF
-	TRBV7-2	-	TRBJ2-7	TGTGCCAGCAGCTCGTACCGGATCCCGTACGAGCAGTACTTC	CASSSYRIPYEQYF
-	TRBV20-1	TRBD1	TRBJ2-7	TGCAGTGCTAGAATGGGTTACGGGGACAGGAGCTACGAGCAGTACTTC	CSARMGYGDRSYEQYF
-	TRBV20-1	TRBD1	TRBJ1-1	TGCAGTGCTTGGGACAGGGAGAACACTGAAGCTTTCTTT	CSAWDRENTEAFF
-	TRBV24-1	-	TRBJ2-1	TGTGCCACCAGTGATTTAAGGAGTGGCCGGGATGAGCAGTTCTTC	CATSDLRSGRDEQFF
-	TRBV10-3	-	TRBJ1-6	TGTGCCATCAGTGTTTTGGGTTCTAATTCACCCCTCCACTTT	CAISVLGSNSPLHF
-	TRBV4-1	-	TRBJ2-7	TGCGCCAGCAGCCACCCGAGGCAGGGTAAGGACGAGCAGTACTTC	CASSHPRQGKDEQYF
few	TRBV5-1	-	TRBJ2-7	TGCGCCAGCGGCAGCGGCGGTTTGGACCCCTACGAGCAGTACTTC	CASGSGGLDPYEQYF
-	TRBV20-1	TRBD2	TRBJ2-2	TGCAGTGCCCAGGGACTAGCGGTCACCGGGGAGCTGTTTTTT	CSAQGLAVTGELFF
few	TRBV4-1	-	TRBJ2-3	TGCGCCAGCAGCCAAGTCGGAACCTTCGGAGATACGCAGTATTTT	CASSQVGTFGDTQYF
-	TRBV7-9	TRBD1	TRBJ2-1	TGTGCCAGCAGCCCGCCTTTTGACAGGGCCTTCTATGAGCAGTTCTTC	CASSPPFDRAFYEQFF
once	TRBV9	-	TRBJ1-2	TGTGCCAGCAGCGTAAGGGCAGCTAACTATGGCTACACCTTC	CASSVRAANYGYTF
-	TRBV27	TRBD2	TRBJ2-1	TGTGCCAGCAGTTTATCTAGCGGGGTGGATGAGCAGTTCTTC	CASSLSSGVDEQFF
few	TRBV28	-	TRBJ2-7	TGTGCCAGCAGTTTAGAAGGGGGGATCATCTACGAGCAGTACTTC	CASSLEGGIIYEQYF
-	TRBV10-3	-	TRBJ1-4	TGTGCCATCAGTAGGGGTGATGAAAAACTGTTTTTT	CAISRGDEKLFF
-	TRBV27	TRBD2	TRBJ2-6	TGTGCCAGCAGTGCCGAGGGACTAGCTATGAATGGGGCCAACGTCCTGACTTTC	CASSAEGLAMNGANVLTF
-	TRBV11-3	TRBD2	TRBJ2-1	TGTGCCAGCAAGGCAGCGGGGCTCAATGAGCAGTTCTTC	CASKAAGLNEQFF
-	TRBV11-2	-	TRBJ2-3	TGTGCCAGCAGCCTACTACAGATATCTCTCACAGATACGCAGTATTTT	CASSLLQISLTDTQYF
-	TRBV6-1	TRBD1	TRBJ1-1	TGTGCCAGCAGTGCGGGACAGGGGATCTCGGAAGCTTTCTTT	CASSAGQGISEAFF
-	TRBV29-1	-	TRBJ2-2	TGCAGCGCCCTGAGCCCTCTGGCCGGGAACACCGGGGAGCTGTTTTTT	CSALSPLAGNTGELFF
few	TRBV20-1	TRBD2	TRBJ2-1	TGCAGTGCTAGGAGTCTAGCGGTTGAGCAGTTCTTC	CSARSLAVEQFF
few	TRBV3-1	-	TRBJ2-7	TGTGCCAGCAGCCCCTCCTACTACTCTTCCTACGAGCAGTACTTC	CASSPSYYSSYEQYF
-	TRBV20-1	-	TRBJ2-1	TGCAGTGCTAGAAGTCCGATCAATGAGCAGTTCTTC	CSARSPINEQFF
-	TRBV3-1	-	TRBJ2-5	TGTGCCAGCAGCCAAGATCTCGGGTCGGCGACCCAGTACTTC	CASSQDLGSATQYF
-	TRBV6-1	TRBD2	TRBJ2-7	TGTGCCAGCAGTGACCCCTGGGGGGAGGGCACCTACGAGCAGTACTTC	CASSDPWGEGTYEQYF
-	TRBV3-1	-	TRBJ2-3	TGTGCCAGCAGCCATACTCCGTTCACAGATACGCAGTATTTT	CASSHTPFTDTQYF
many	TRBV12-5	TRBD1	TRBJ1-1	TGTGCTAGTGGTCCTTTGGACAGGAAGGCTGAAGCTTTCTTT	CASGPLDRKAEAFF
few	TRBV6-2/TRBV6-3	-	TRBJ2-4	TGTGCCAGCAGTTTCGGGGAAAGAGCCAAAAACATTCAGTACTTC	CASSFGERAKNIQYF
-	TRBV28	-	TRBJ1-4	TGTGCCACTCTACGGGGGGCTAGGGAAAAACTGTTTTTT	CATLRGAREKLFF
-	TRBV20-1	-	TRBJ2-7	TGCAGTGCTAAACAGGTATTCGCCTACGAGCAGTACTTC	CSAKQVFAYEQYF
-	TRBV29-1	-	TRBJ1-2	TGCAGCGTTGAACACAGACAGATCTATGGCTACACCTTC	CSVEHRQIYGYTF
once	TRBV6-5	-	TRBJ1-2	TGTGCCATCCTAGACGGAGCCTATGGCTACACCTTC	CAILDGAYGYTF
-	TRBV27	-	TRBJ2-1	TGTGCCAGCAGTTTATCACGGGAGAGCGCCTACAATGAGCAGTTCTTC	CASSLSRESAYNEQFF
few	TRBV12-3/TRBV12-4	-	TRBJ2-1	TGCGCCAGCAGCTCGACTAATAATGAGCAGTTCTTC	CASSSTNNEQFF
few	TRBV4-1	-	TRBJ2-5	TGCGCCAGCAGCCAGCCCGAAGAGAGAAGCCAAGAGACCCAGTACTTC	CASSQPEERSQETQYF
-	TRBV3-1	-	TRBJ1-6	TGTGCCAGCAGCCAAGTCTTCGCCCGGAGCTCCTATAATTCACCCCTCCACTTT	CASSQVFARSSYNSPLHF
once	TRBV12-5	-	TRBJ1-1	TGTGCTAGTGGTCACCCTCCGGGGGTCAGCACTGAAGCTTTCTTT	CASGHPPGVSTEAFF
-	TRBV7-9	TRBD1	TRBJ2-7	TGTGCCAGCAGCCAGTCAGGACAGGGCGGCGACGAGCAGTACTTC	CASSQSGQGGDEQYF